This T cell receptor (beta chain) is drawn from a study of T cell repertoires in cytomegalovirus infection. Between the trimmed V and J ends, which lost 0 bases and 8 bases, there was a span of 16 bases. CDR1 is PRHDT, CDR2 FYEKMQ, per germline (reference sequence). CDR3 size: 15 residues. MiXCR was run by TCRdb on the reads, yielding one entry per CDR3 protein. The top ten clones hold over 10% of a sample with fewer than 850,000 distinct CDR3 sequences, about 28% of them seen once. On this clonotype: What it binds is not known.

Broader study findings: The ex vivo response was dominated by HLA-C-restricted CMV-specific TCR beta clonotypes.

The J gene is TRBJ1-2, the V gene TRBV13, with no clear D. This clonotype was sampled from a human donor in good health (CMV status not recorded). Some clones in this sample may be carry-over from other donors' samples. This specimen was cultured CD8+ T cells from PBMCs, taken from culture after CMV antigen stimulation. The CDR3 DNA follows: TGTGCCAGCAGCTTAGGTCCGGACCTCCGGAGCGGCTACACCTTC. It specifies CASSLGPDLRSGYTF.